These 21 T cell receptor beta chains were sequenced from one sample in a study of CD8+ T cells in alopecia areata. The sample's treatment: oral pan-JAK inhibitor, 5-10 mg twice daily. Extracted from the samples, RNA was reverse transcribed into cDNA to serve as the sequencing template. The repertoire was sequenced with immunoSEQ multiplex PCR; TCRdb's copy has only in-frame clones and lacks some. This sample has approximately 280,000 clones, with roughly 60% found just once. The sample in question was CD4+ T cells sorted from blood, obtained at week 24, from a patient treated with tofacitinib. The receptor set was obtained from a human donor with alopecia areata.

This chain joins TRBV15 and TRBJ2-5, with D possibly TRBD1 on 7 matching bases. The CDR3 covers 17 residues. V was trimmed by 4 bases and J by 5 bases, leaving 23 bases between them. Germline V gene lookup returns CDR1 LNHNV and CDR2 YYDKDF (reference sequence). This chain's CDR3 is CATSKKRRRGPPETQYF. The CDR3 coding sequence is TGTGCCACCAGCAAAAAACGACGGAGGGGGCCCCCGGAGACCCAGTACTTC.

V is TRBV7-9 and J is TRBJ2-1; D is undetermined. V gave up 5 bases and J gave up 4 bases, with 9 bases separating them. The CDR3 is made up of 13 amino acids. Looked up from germline, CDR1 is SEHNR and CDR2 is FQNEAQ (reference sequence). CDR3 region: CASSPSRYNEQFF. As DNA, the CDR3 is TGTGCCAGCAGCCCATCCAGATACAATGAGCAGTTCTTC.

This chain links TRBV5-1 with TRBJ1-1; no reliable D call. Germline V gene sequence: CDR1 SGHRS, CDR2 YFSETQ. The CDR3 is made up of 17 amino acids. Trimming shortened V by 2 bases and J by 4 bases, and 21 bases separated the two germline ends. CDR3 loop: CASSFQGPRAEGTEAFF. CDR3 in DNA: TGCGCCAGCAGCTTTCAAGGACCCCGAGCGGAGGGCACTGAAGCTTTCTTT.

This clone occurred many times. This chain uses TRBV5-1 with TRBJ1-2; D might be TRBD1 (5 bases). Germline V gene lookup returns CDR1 SGHRS and CDR2 YFSETQ. With 5 bases removed from V and 6 bases from J, the gap between germline ends came to 20 bases. The CDR3 spans 15 residues. This CDR3 is CASRSLGQGGDGYTF. DNA of the CDR3: TGCGCCAGCAGATCCCTGGGGCAGGGAGGTGATGGCTACACCTTC.

This clone was detected only a few times. CDR3 protein: CSVGRGRWYEQYF. CDR3 bases: TGCAGCGTTGGGAGGGGGCGGTGGTACGAGCAGTACTTC. The rearrangement links TRBV29-1 to TRBJ2-7; tentative D call: TRBD1 (7 bases). The CDR3 sequence is 13 residues long. With 4 bases removed from V and 4 bases from J, the gap between germline ends came to 14 bases. Germline V gene lookup returns CDR1 SQVTM and CDR2 ANQGSEA.

This CDR3 reads CASSLANGGLNEQFF. The CDR3 nucleotides read TGCGCCAGCAGCTTGGCCAATGGGGGGCTCAATGAGCAGTTCTTC. The chain employs TRBV5-1 and TRBJ2-1; D tentatively fits TRBD1 or TRBD2 (6 bases each). CDR1 and CDR2 (germline): SGHRS, YFSETQ. Trimming shortened V by 0 bases and J by 6 bases, and 13 bases separated the two germline ends. The CDR3 runs to 15 residues.

The rearrangement joins TRBV7-3 to TRBJ2-1; a possible D gene is TRBD1 (5 bases). There are 14 residues in the CDR3. Germline lookup yields CDR1 SGHTA and CDR2 FQGTGA. V was trimmed by 5 bases and J by 1 base, leaving 9 bases between them. CDR3 coding DNA: TGTGCCAGCAGCCAGACAGCTTCCTACAATGAGCAGTTCTTC. Protein product: CASSQTASYNEQFF.

The chain recombines TRBV5-1 with TRBJ2-5; TRBD2 might be the D (6 bases). CDR1 is SGHRS and CDR2 is YFSETQ in the germline V gene. CDR3 length: 16 residues. V dropped 2 bases and J dropped 2 bases, with 16 bases sitting between them. CDR3 residues: CASSFHSWEAQETQYF. The CDR3, as DNA: TGCGCCAGCAGCTTCCATAGTTGGGAGGCACAAGAGACCCAGTACTTC.

This chain uses TRBV25-1 with TRBJ2-3; D unclear. The CDR3 runs 12 residues. Trimming took off 1 base at V and 5 bases at J, with 4 bases between the two ends. Germline CDR1 is MGHDK and CDR2 is SYGVNS. This CDR3 reads CASSESLDTQYF. Here the CDR3 DNA reads TGTGCCAGCAGTGAATCATTAGATACGCAGTATTTT.

This clone was observed a few times. This sequence joins TRBV5-8 and TRBJ1-2, with D perhaps TRBD1 (6 bases). Per germline, CDR1 SGHTS and CDR2 YDEGEE. V lost 3 bases and J lost 2, with 11 bases in between. This CDR3 is built from 14 residues. The CDR3 spells CASSWGPVNYGYTF. The DNA of the CDR3 is TGTGCCAGCAGCTGGGGGCCAGTGAACTATGGCTACACCTTC.

The rearrangement joins TRBV5-1 to TRBJ1-2, with TRBD1 identical over 8 bases. Germline V gives CDR1 SGHRS, CDR2 YFSETQ. V trimming: 4 bases; J trimming: 6 bases; junction bases outside the gene matches: 2. The CDR3 is 12 residues long. Written as DNA, the CDR3 is TGCGCCAGCAGCGCACAGGGGGATGGCTACACCTTC. It yields the protein CASSAQGDGYTF.

The rearrangement joins TRBV5-1 to TRBJ2-3, with 10 bases fitting TRBD1. The CDR3 has 15 residues. Germline CDR1 SGHRS, CDR2 YFSETQ. V gave up 0 bases and J gave up 4 bases; unmatched junction bases: 2. The CDR3 nucleotides are TGCGCCAGCAGCTTGGTTGGACAGGGGGCAGATACGCAGTATTTT. Protein sequence: CASSLVGQGADTQYF.

The J gene is TRBJ2-7, the V gene TRBV5-6; unclear D gene. V gave up 2 bases and J gave up 5 bases, with 11 bases separating them. Germline CDR1 is SGHDT and CDR2 is YYEEEE. The length of the CDR3 is 13 residues. The CDR3: CASSFRLSNEQYF. The CDR3 DNA sequence: TGTGCCAGCAGCTTTCGTCTCTCTAACGAGCAGTACTTC.

The chain employs TRBV15 and TRBJ2-4; the D is unclear. Looked up from germline, CDR1 is LNHNV and CDR2 is YYDKDF (reference sequence). The V and J ends lost 0 bases and 0 bases respectively, with 9 bases between them. CDR3 size: 16 residues. The CDR3 sequence: CATSRDFDGAKNIQYF. In nucleotides, the CDR3 is TGTGCCACCAGCAGAGATTTCGACGGAGCCAAAAACATTCAGTACTTC.

The chain couples TRBV29-1 to TRBJ2-2, with D perhaps matching TRBD1 (6 bases). The germline V and J ends were trimmed by 7 bases and 4 bases, with 25 bases remaining between them. Germline V CDR1 and CDR2: SQVTM, ANQGSEA. The CDR3 has 17 amino acids. CDR3: CSAHEGQTGATTGELFF. The CDR3 coding sequence is TGCAGCGCCCATGAGGGGCAGACAGGAGCGACCACCGGGGAGCTGTTTTTT.

V usage is TRBV6-6 and J usage is TRBJ1-4; 8 bases match TRBD1. With V trimmed by 11 bases and J by 7 bases, 12 bases remained unmatched. This CDR3 spans 14 amino acids. Germline V CDR1 and CDR2: MNHNY, SVGAGI (reference sequence). The CDR3 reads CAAGQGLRGEKLFF. In DNA, the CDR3 is TGTGCCGCCGGACAGGGCCTTAGGGGTGAAAAACTGTTTTTT.

This rearrangement joins TRBV27 to TRBJ1-2, with D maybe TRBD1 (5 bases). Trimming stripped 3 bases from V and 7 bases from J, with 12 bases between. CDR3 size: 13 residues. CDR1 is MNHEY, CDR2 SMNVEV, per germline (reference sequence). The CDR3 protein is CASSFRQGGGYTF. CDR3 coding DNA: TGTGCCAGCAGTTTTCGTCAGGGTGGTGGCTACACCTTC.

This clone was found once. The gene calls are TRBV27 and TRBJ1-5; D perhaps matches TRBD1 (5 bases). Trimming removed 6 bases at V and 7 bases at J, with 10 bases between. The CDR3 covers 12 residues. The germline gives CDR1 MNHEY, CDR2 SMNVEV (reference sequence). The CDR3 DNA is TGTGCCAGCAGGAGGAGGGGACAGCCCCAGCATTTT. As protein: CASRRRGQPQHF.

The chain couples TRBV2 to TRBJ1-6; weak D call: TRBD1 (6 bases). There are 14 residues in the CDR3. In germline, CDR1 is SNHLY, CDR2 FYNNEI. V lost 7 bases, J lost 8 bases, and 15 bases lay in between. The CDR3 reads CASTIRAGDSPLHF. DNA for the CDR3: TGTGCCAGCACCATTCGGGCAGGGGATTCACCCCTCCACTTT. Full variable domain (missing parts from reference TRBV2 and TRBJ1-6): EPEVTQTPSHQVTQMGQEVILRCVPISNHLYFYWYRQILGQKVEFLVSFYNNEISEKSEIFDDQFSVERPDGSNFTLKIRSTKLEDSAMYFCASTIRAGDSPLHFGNGTRLTVT.

There are a few counts of this clone. The chain combines TRBV10-3 with TRBJ2-5; D gene unclear. The CDR3 is 14 amino acids. V dropped 10 bases and J dropped 5 bases, with 20 bases sitting between them. Germline V CDR1 and CDR2: ENHRY, SYGVKD. The CDR3 nucleotides are TGTGCCACGTTAGGCCGCAAGGGCCAGGAGACCCAGTACTTC. It specifies CATLGRKGQETQYF.

Here the CDR3 DNA reads TGTGCCAGCAGCTTAAACGTAGGGACGCAGTATTTT. It codes for CASSLNVGTQYF. The chain combines TRBV7-3 with TRBJ2-3; D call uncertain. CDR3 length: 12 residues. Trimming took 1 base from V and 9 from J, leaving 8 bases between them. Germline V gene lookup returns CDR1 SGHTA and CDR2 FQGTGA. Based on the CDR3 plus reference TRBV7-3 and TRBJ2-3, the full variable domain is GAGVSQTPSNKVTEKGKYVELRCDPISGHTALYWYRQSLGQGPEFLIYFQGTGAADDSGLPNDRFFAVRPEGSVSTLKIQRTERGDSAVYLCASSLNVGTQYFGPGTRLTVL.